One and the same sample provided the 23 T cell receptor beta chains below, sequenced in a study of blood T cell repertoires in COVID-19 (TCRdb year 2020). The library was made by the immunoSEQ multiplex PCR assay. Not all clones reach the TCRdb copy of this immuneACCESS table, which keeps in-frame sequences only. Checked studies attribute under half of the gap to unresolved V genes and leave the rest unexplained. This sample lists approximately 15,000 clones; 65% to 80% were detected once. Roughly 19% of the sample comes from the top ten. Sequenced: peripheral blood. These receptors were taken from a boy between 2 and 10 years old with active or convalescent COVID-19.

This chain links TRBV2 with TRBJ2-5, with no clear D. Deletions cut 8 bases from V and 1 base from J, with 5 bases between. Looked up from germline, CDR1 is SNHLY and CDR2 is FYNNEI. This CDR3 is built from 11 residues. Written as DNA, the CDR3 is TGTGCCAGCGGGCCCCAAGAGACCCAGTACTTC. Residues: CASGPQETQYF.

This clone was picked up one time. The rearrangement uses TRBV18 and TRBJ1-5; no reliable D call. The CDR3 has 16 amino acids. Germline V gene data show CDR1 as KGHSH and CDR2 as LQKENI. Between the trimmed V and J ends, which lost 3 bases and 5 bases, there was a span of 17 bases. The CDR3 coding sequence is TGTGCCAGCTCACCTTACGGGAGGGAGAGGTATCAGCCCCAGCATTTT. Protein sequence: CASSPYGRERYQPQHF.

The CDR3 sequence is CATSRDLSGNNEQFF. CDR3 bases: TGTGCCACCAGCAGAGATTTGAGCGGGAACAATGAGCAGTTCTTC. The rearrangement joins TRBV15 to TRBJ2-1; 7 bases line up with TRBD2. Germline V gene lookup returns CDR1 LNHNV and CDR2 YYDKDF (reference sequence). This CDR3 region has 15 residues. The ends lost 0 bases at V and 5 bases at J; junction bases unmatched: 4.

The J gene is TRBJ1-2, the V gene TRBV7-2, with TRBD1 as a possible D gene (6 bases). CDR1 is SGHTA, CDR2 FQGNSA, per germline. The CDR3 is made up of 18 amino acids. Trimming removed 4 bases at V and 4 bases at J, with 25 bases between. Here the CDR3 reads CASSSPSQGKTSPYGYTF. The CDR3 nucleotides read TGTGCCAGCAGCTCCCCCTCGCAGGGGAAGACTTCCCCCTATGGCTACACCTTC.

The gene calls are TRBV29-1 and TRBJ2-1; no firm D call. Germline loops: CDR1 SQVTM, CDR2 ANQGSEA. CDR3 length: 14 amino acids. V lost 4 bases and J lost 4, with 14 bases in between. The CDR3 sequence: CSVVFLARYNEQFF. The CDR3 coding sequence is TGCAGCGTTGTGTTTCTTGCTAGATACAATGAGCAGTTCTTC.

The J gene is TRBJ2-6, the V gene TRBV11-3, with D perhaps TRBD1 (5 bases). V was pared by 5 bases and J by 4 bases, with 9 bases between. Germline V CDR1 and CDR2: SGHNT, YENEEA. The CDR3 spans 14 residues. The CDR3 sequence: CASSPGLGANVLTF. CDR3 sequence (DNA): TGTGCCAGCAGCCCAGGGTTGGGGGCCAACGTCCTGACTTTC.

This chain uses TRBV7-2 with TRBJ2-5; D unresolved. This CDR3 spans 15 amino acids. Trimming left V 1 base short and J 5 bases short, with 14 bases between. Germline CDR1 is SGHTA and CDR2 is FQGNSA. This CDR3 is CASSLGSGRLETQYF. The CDR3 bases are TGTGCCAGCAGCTTAGGGTCTGGCAGGTTGGAGACCCAGTACTTC.

The rearrangement joins TRBV18 to TRBJ1-5; 8 bases fit TRBD1. J lost 3 bases, V lost 3 bases, and 16 bases had no gene match. The germline gives CDR1 KGHSH, CDR2 LQKENI. The CDR3 is made up of 19 amino acids. CDR3 in amino acids: CASSPHSPGQGRANQPQHF. CDR3 DNA: TGTGCCAGCTCACCCCACAGCCCCGGACAGGGTAGGGCCAATCAGCCCCAGCATTTT.

The rearrangement uses TRBV7-2 and TRBJ2-1, with TRBD2 matching over 7 bases. Trimming cost V 8 bases and J 2 bases; bases outside gene matches: 6. The germline CDR1 and CDR2 sequences are SGHTA and FQGNSA. The CDR3 consists of 14 residues. DNA for the CDR3: TGTGCCAGCCGAATCCGGGGGGCCTACAATGAGCAGTTCTTC. This codes for CASRIRGAYNEQFF. Supplemented by reference TRBV7-2 and TRBJ2-1, the full variable domain reads GAGVSQSPSNKVTEKGKDVELRCDPISGHTALYWYRQSLGQGLEFLIYFQGNSAPDKSGLPSDRFSAERTGGSVSTLTIQRTQQEDSAVYLCASRIRGAYNEQFFGPGTRLTVL.

The chain couples TRBV3-1 (or the pseudogene TRBV3-2) to TRBJ2-5; TRBD2 aligns across 13 bases. There are 19 residues in the CDR3. The trim removed 5 bases at V and 4 bases at J, leaving 16 bases unmatched. The germline gives CDR1 LGHDT, CDR2 YNNKEL (reference sequence). In DNA form, the CDR3 reads TGTGCCAGCAGCTCAAAATCCCGGGCCGGACTAGCGGGAGTAGAGACCCAGTACTTC. Translation gives CASSSKSRAGLAGVETQYF.

This chain connects TRBV11-3 to TRBJ1-1; D may be TRBD1 (6 bases). CDR3 size: 14 residues. Germline V gene sequence: CDR1 SGHNT, CDR2 YENEEA. V gave up 1 base and J gave up 6 bases, with 12 bases separating them. CDR3 in amino acids: CASSLGTGRAEAFF. As DNA, the CDR3 is TGTGCCAGCAGCTTAGGAACAGGGCGTGCTGAAGCTTTCTTT.

The rearrangement joins TRBV7-9 to TRBJ1-1; tentatively, D is TRBD1 (6 bases). This CDR3 has 15 residues. Germline V gives CDR1 SEHNR, CDR2 FQNEAQ (reference sequence). V lost 4 bases, J lost 5 bases, and 17 bases lay in between. CDR3 sequence reads: CASSSTSGQKTEAFF. DNA of the CDR3: TGTGCCAGCAGCTCGACTAGCGGACAGAAGACTGAAGCTTTCTTT. Based on the CDR3 plus reference TRBV7-9 and TRBJ1-1, the full variable domain is DTGVSQNPRHKITKRGQNVTFRCDPISEHNRLYWYRQTLGQGPEFLTYFQNEAQLEKSRLLSDRFSAERPKGSFSTLEIQRTEQGDSAMYLCASSSTSGQKTEAFFGQGTRLTVV.

This clone rates as medium-sized. The sample holds other DNA sequences that translate to the same CDR3. The gene calls are TRBV5-1 and TRBJ1-1, with D maybe TRBD1 (6 bases). V lost 1 base and J lost 1, with 8 bases in between. The V gene's germline CDR1 is SGHRS and CDR2 YFSETQ. This CDR3 contains 14 residues. CDR3 residues: CASSLRGANTEAFF. The CDR3 region has the DNA TGCGCCAGCAGCTTGCGGGGGGCGAACACTGAAGCTTTCTTT.

This clone came up once. The chain carries TRBV4-2 and TRBJ2-5; no clear D gene. There are 12 residues in the CDR3. Germline CDR1 LGHNA, CDR2 YNFKEQ. Between the trimmed V and J ends, which lost 0 bases and 9 bases, there was a span of 8 bases. CDR3 protein: CASSQDRVAQYF. In DNA form, the CDR3 reads TGTGCCAGCAGCCAAGACCGGGTAGCCCAGTACTTC.

The chain combines TRBV20-1 with TRBJ1-5; D is unclear. There are 14 residues in the CDR3. V was clipped by 3 bases and J by 0 bases, with 9 bases between them. Germline CDR1 and CDR2: DFQATT and SNEGSKA (reference sequence). CDR3 sequence: CSASPGYSNQPQHF. Here the CDR3 DNA reads TGCAGTGCTAGTCCGGGTTATAGCAATCAGCCCCAGCATTTT.

The gene calls are TRBV6-5 and TRBJ2-3; 8 nucleotides line up with TRBD2. The CDR3 length is 15 residues. Germline V gene data show CDR1 as MNHEY and CDR2 as SVGAGI. With V trimmed by 7 bases and J by 1 base, 7 bases remained unmatched. The CDR3 nucleotides are TGTGCCAGCACGCCGGGGCGGGGGGGCACAGATACGCAGTATTTT. Its translation: CASTPGRGGTDTQYF.

This clone was observed once. The rearrangement uses TRBV4-2 and TRBJ2-6, with D hard to call. The CDR3 runs to 15 residues. V was clipped by 5 bases and J by 0 bases, with 8 bases between them. Germline loops: CDR1 LGHNA, CDR2 YNFKEQ. The CDR3: CASSTPSSGANVLTF. Here the CDR3 DNA reads TGTGCCAGCAGCACCCCTAGCTCTGGGGCCAACGTCCTGACTTTC.

The genes are TRBV28 and TRBJ1-2, with no clear D. V lost 6 bases and J lost 4, with 12 bases in between. The length of the CDR3 is 13 residues. The germline V gene has CDR1 MDHEN and CDR2 SYDVKM. CDR3 sequence reads: CASSGVVSYGYTF. The CDR3 DNA sequence: TGTGCCAGCAGCGGGGTTGTTAGCTATGGCTACACCTTC.

The chain employs TRBV12-3 or TRBV12-4 and TRBJ1-2; possible D gene TRBD1, 6 bases. V dropped 1 base and J dropped 6 bases, with 9 bases sitting between them. The CDR3 runs 13 residues. CDR3 residues: CASSLEQGNGYTF. The CDR3 DNA is TGTGCCAGCAGTTTAGAACAGGGAAATGGCTACACCTTC.

This sequence joins TRBV19 and TRBJ2-6; D might be TRBD1 (6 bases). CDR1 LNHDA and CDR2 SQIVND come from the germline V gene (reference sequence). The V and J ends lost 9 bases and 0 bases respectively, with 12 bases between them. The CDR3 has 15 amino acids. The CDR3 reads CASGTSASGANVLTF. In nucleotides, the CDR3 is TGTGCCAGCGGGACATCCGCCTCTGGGGCCAACGTCCTGACTTTC.

This sequence joins TRBV6-4 and TRBJ2-1, with TRBD2 as a possible D gene (6 bases). Germline V gene lookup returns CDR1 MRHNA and CDR2 SNTAGT. V gave up 6 bases and J gave up 7 bases, with 19 bases separating them. The CDR3 runs 15 residues. DNA for the CDR3: TGTGCCAGCAGCCCGGGGACTCCCGGGAGAAATGAGCAGTTCTTC. Translation gives CASSPGTPGRNEQFF.

By sample share, this clone is medium-sized. The chain carries TRBV27 and TRBJ2-3, with 13 bases aligning to TRBD2. The germline V gene encodes CDR1 MNHEY and CDR2 SMNVEV (reference sequence). With V trimmed by 4 bases and J by 8 bases, 12 bases remained unmatched. The CDR3 extends over 17 amino acids. The CDR3 here is CASSSGTSGTLQGTQYF. In DNA form, the CDR3 reads TGTGCCAGCAGTTCAGGGACTAGCGGGACGCTACAGGGTACGCAGTATTTT.

V is TRBV3-1 (or the pseudogene TRBV3-2) and J is TRBJ2-7, with 12 bases aligning to TRBD2. The CDR3 has 14 residues. J lost 9 bases, V lost 4 bases, and 7 bases had no gene match. Germline V gene lookup returns CDR1 LGHDT and CDR2 YNNKEL (reference sequence). CDR3 bases: TGTGCCAGCAGCCTCGGACTAGCGGGAACTGGGCAGTACTTC. This sequence encodes CASSLGLAGTGQYF.